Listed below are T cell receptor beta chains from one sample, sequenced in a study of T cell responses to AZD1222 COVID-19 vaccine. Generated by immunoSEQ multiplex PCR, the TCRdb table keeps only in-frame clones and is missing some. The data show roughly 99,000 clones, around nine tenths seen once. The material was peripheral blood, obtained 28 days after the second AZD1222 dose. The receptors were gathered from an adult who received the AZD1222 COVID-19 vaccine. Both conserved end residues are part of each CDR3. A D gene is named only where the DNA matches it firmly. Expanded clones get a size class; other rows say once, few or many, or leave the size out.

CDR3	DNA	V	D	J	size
CASSNPPDRGSTEAFF	TGTGCCAGTAGTAACCCCCCGGACAGGGGGTCCACTGAAGCTTTCTTT	TRBV19	TRBD1	TRBJ1-1	.
CASSQVGGPSTGELFF	TGTGCCAGCAGCCAAGTCGGGGGGCCCTCCACCGGGGAGCTGTTTTTT	TRBV14	.	TRBJ2-2	.
CASTLEPLGTEAFF	TGCGCCAGCACCCTTGAGCCCTTGGGCACTGAAGCTTTCTTT	TRBV5-1	.	TRBJ1-1	.
CASSLDSGNHQPQHF	TGTGCCAGCAGCTTGGATTCAGGGAACCATCAGCCCCAGCATTTT	TRBV5-5	.	TRBJ1-5	.
CASGGGLNQPQHF	TGTGCCTCAGGGGGAGGGCTCAATCAGCCCCAGCATTTT	TRBV12-3/TRBV12-4	TRBD1	TRBJ1-5	few
CASSTSPSYEQYF	TGTGCCAGCAGCACCAGCCCCTCCTACGAGCAGTACTTC	TRBV9	.	TRBJ2-7	.
CASSLLAGGSIRNTGELFF	TGTGCCAGCAGCCTACTAGCGGGGGGTTCGATTAGGAACACCGGGGAGCTGTTTTTT	TRBV3-1/TRBV3-2	TRBD2	TRBJ2-2	.
CATSGTEILPQAGVAGYTF	TGTGCCACCAGCGGCACAGAGATTCTCCCCCAGGCAGGGGTCGCCGGCTACACCTTC	TRBV15	.	TRBJ1-2	.
CASSLEGRGLTEAFF	TGCGCCAGCAGCTTGGAAGGGAGGGGACTCACTGAAGCTTTCTTT	TRBV5-1	.	TRBJ1-1	.
CSVEYPETYEQYF	TGCAGCGTTGAATACCCGGAGACCTACGAGCAGTACTTC	TRBV29-1	.	TRBJ2-7	.
CASSDRSNTEAFF	TGTGCCAGCAGCGACAGGTCGAACACTGAAGCTTTCTTT	TRBV6-5	.	TRBJ1-1	.
CASSYSKASVNYGYTF	TGTGCCAGCAGTTACTCGAAGGCCAGCGTGAACTATGGCTACACCTTC	TRBV6-5	.	TRBJ1-2	.
CATSRAANYGYTF	TGTGCCACCTCCCGGGCAGCTAACTATGGCTACACCTTC	TRBV6-5	.	TRBJ1-2	.
CASSTGEALGYTF	TGTGCCAGCAGTACCGGAGAGGCACTTGGCTACACCTTC	TRBV6-6	.	TRBJ1-2	.
CASSVQLMNTEAFF	TGTGCCAGTAGTGTCCAGCTCATGAACACTGAAGCTTTCTTT	TRBV19	.	TRBJ1-1	.
CASSPLGGKGNSPLHF	TGTGCCAGCAGCCCCCTCGGGGGGAAGGGTAATTCACCCCTCCACTTT	TRBV5-6	.	TRBJ1-6	once